This T cell receptor beta chain was recorded in a study of human T cells and chemical hapten exposure. Study overall: It was small differences in pooled library volume that mainly caused per-sample TCR yields to vary.

In this sample, this clonotype turned up many times. Specified time point: patch test 1, 2 weeks after DPC sensitization. The treatment was: therapeutic diphenylcyclopropenone sensitization with weekly scalp DPC. The study drew its donors from alopecia patients who were 18 to 70 years old and suitable for DPC. The CDR3 is 14 amino acids. Germline assignment: CDR1 MDHEN and CDR2 SYDVKM. V lost 3 bases, J lost 5 bases, and 11 bases lay in between. TCRdb passed the RACE reads through MiXCR, listing each CDR3 protein once. The sample lists tens of thousands of distinct CDR3 sequences; about 10% were seen once.

The TCR comes from a woman aged 45 to 65 with alopecia areata. Some clones in this sample may be carry-over from other donors' samples. The chain couples TRBV28 to TRBJ1-5; D not certain. Sequenced here: whole blood, sampled in connection with sensitization to the hapten diphenylcyclopropenone (DPC). The CDR3 DNA reads TGTGCCAGCAGTTTGGTACAGAAACATCAGCCCCAGCATTTT. It translates to CASSLVQKHQPQHF.